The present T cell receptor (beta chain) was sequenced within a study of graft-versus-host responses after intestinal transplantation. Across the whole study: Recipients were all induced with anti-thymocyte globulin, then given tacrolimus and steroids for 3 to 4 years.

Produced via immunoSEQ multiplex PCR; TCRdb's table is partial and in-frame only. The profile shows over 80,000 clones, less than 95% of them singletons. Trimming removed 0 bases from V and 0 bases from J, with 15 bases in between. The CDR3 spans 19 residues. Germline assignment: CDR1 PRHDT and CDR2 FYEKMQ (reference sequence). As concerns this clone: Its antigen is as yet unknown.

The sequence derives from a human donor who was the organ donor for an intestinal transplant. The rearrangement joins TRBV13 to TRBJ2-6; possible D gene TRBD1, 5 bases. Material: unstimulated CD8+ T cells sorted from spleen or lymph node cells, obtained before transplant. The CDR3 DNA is TGTGCCAGCAGCTTAGGCCTCAGGGCAGGAGACTCTGGGGCCAACGTCCTGACTTTC. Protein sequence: CASSLGLRAGDSGANVLTF.